This T cell receptor beta chain was captured by sequencing in a study of blood T cell repertoires in COVID-19. Study at large: Donors in the United States, Italy and Spain gave samples during acute or convalescent COVID-19. The analysed material was cDNA or gDNA that came from T cells, B-cell-depleted T cells, or PBMCs.

In the original processing: It was from reference gene primer amplification that nucleated cell counts were estimated. Assay: immunoSEQ multiplex PCR; the TCRdb copy retains only in-frame clones and omits some. D and trimming come from the DNA, and the V and J calls and clone size come from that table. The sample holds 150,000 to 200,000 clones, roughly nine tenths seen once. The sequencing sample was made of peripheral blood. The TCR comes from a woman aged 80 or older in a cohort sampled during active or convalescent COVID-19.

The CDR3 region is CASSTGLAGEEQFF. For the CDR3, the DNA is TGTGCCAGCAGTACAGGACTAGCGGGGGAAGAGCAGTTCTTC. The chain links TRBV7-2 to TRBJ2-1, with TRBD2 matching over 13 bases. V gave up 6 bases and J gave up 10 bases; unmatched junction bases: 6. The V gene's germline CDR1 is SGHTA and CDR2 FQGNSA. This CDR3 spans 14 amino acids.